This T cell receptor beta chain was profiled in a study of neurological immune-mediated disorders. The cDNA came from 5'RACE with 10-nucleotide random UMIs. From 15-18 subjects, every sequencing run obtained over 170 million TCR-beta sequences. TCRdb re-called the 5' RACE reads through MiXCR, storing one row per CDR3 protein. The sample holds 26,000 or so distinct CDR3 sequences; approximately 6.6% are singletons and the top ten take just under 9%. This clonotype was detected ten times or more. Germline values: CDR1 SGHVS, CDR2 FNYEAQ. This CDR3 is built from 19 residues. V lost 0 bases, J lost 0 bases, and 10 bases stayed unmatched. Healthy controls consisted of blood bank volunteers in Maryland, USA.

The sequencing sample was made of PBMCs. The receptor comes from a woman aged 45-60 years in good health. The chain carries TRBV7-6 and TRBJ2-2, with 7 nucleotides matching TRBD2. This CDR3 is CASSLARGGSSSNTGELFF. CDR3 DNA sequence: TGTGCCAGCAGCTTAGCGAGGGGCGGGAGTTCGTCGAACACCGGGGAGCTGTTTTTT.